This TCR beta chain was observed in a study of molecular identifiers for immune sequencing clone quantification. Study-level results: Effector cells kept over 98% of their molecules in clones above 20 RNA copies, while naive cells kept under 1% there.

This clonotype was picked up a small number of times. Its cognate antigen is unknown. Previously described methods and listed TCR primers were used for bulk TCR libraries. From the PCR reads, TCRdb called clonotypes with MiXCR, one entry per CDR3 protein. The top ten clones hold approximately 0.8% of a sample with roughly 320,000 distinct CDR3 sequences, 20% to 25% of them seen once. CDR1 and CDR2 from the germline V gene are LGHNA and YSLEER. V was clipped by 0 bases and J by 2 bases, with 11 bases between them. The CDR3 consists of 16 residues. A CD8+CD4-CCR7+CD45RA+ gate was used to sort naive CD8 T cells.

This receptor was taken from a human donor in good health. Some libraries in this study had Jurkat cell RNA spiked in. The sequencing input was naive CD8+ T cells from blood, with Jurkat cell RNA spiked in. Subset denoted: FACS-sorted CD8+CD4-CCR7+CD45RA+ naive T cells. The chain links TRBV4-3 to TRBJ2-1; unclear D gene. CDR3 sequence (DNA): TGCGCCAGCAGCCAAGATCGAAAGGGTCCCTACAATGAGCAGTTCTTC. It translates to CASSQDRKGPYNEQFF.